These T cell receptor beta chains were read from a single sample in a study of blood T cells in healthy people across ages. TCRdb ran MiXCR on the 5' RACE reads and lists one entry per CDR3 protein. The table has about 650,000 distinct CDR3 sequences, about 32% seen once. The sample was blood. The receptors were sampled from a woman of 80 years or more in good health. CDR3s include the opening cysteine and the closing phenylalanine or tryptophan. A D gene is named only where the DNA matches it firmly. Clone size is given for some rows only: seen once, a few or many times, or a class if the clone is expanded.

V	J	size	D	CDR3	DNA
TRBV6-5	TRBJ2-3	many	NA	CASFAGTGGTDTQYF	TGTGCCAGCTTCGCGGGCACCGGAGGCACAGATACGCAGTATTTT
TRBV3-1	TRBJ2-3	many	TRBD2	CASSQDLAGGTDTQYF	TGTGCCAGCAGCCAGGACTTAGCGGGTGGCACAGATACGCAGTATTTT
TRBV4-1	TRBJ2-1	many	NA	CASSPLGGTYNEQFF	TGCGCCAGCAGTCCGCTCGGGGGAACTTACAATGAGCAGTTCTTC
TRBV18	TRBJ2-7	many	NA	CASSPVGSTYEQYF	TGTGCCAGCTCACCAGTGGGCAGCACCTACGAGCAGTACTTC
TRBV20-1	TRBJ1-1	many	NA	CSASTALVFREAFF	TGCAGTGCTAGCACAGCACTAGTTTTCCGTGAAGCTTTCTTT
TRBV4-1	TRBJ1-2	many	NA	CASSQFTGNYGYTF	TGCGCCAGCAGCCAATTCACAGGGAACTATGGCTACACCTTC
TRBV20-1	TRBJ2-5	many	TRBD2	CSAPREGRLADQETQYF	TGCAGTGCCCCGAGGGAGGGGCGACTAGCCGACCAAGAGACCCAGTACTTC
TRBV7-2	TRBJ2-3	many	NA	CASSLMGTDMQYF	TGTGCCAGCAGCTTAATGGGCACAGATATGCAGTATTTT
TRBV6-5	TRBJ2-7	once	TRBD2	CASRRKRDAYEQYF	TGTGCCAGCAGGCGGAAGCGGGACGCCTACGAGCAGTACTTC
TRBV5-1	TRBJ2-3	few	TRBD1	CASSPGTGTDTQYF	TGCGCCAGCAGCCCCGGGACAGGCACAGATACGCAGTATTTT
TRBV6-5	TRBJ1-5	few	TRBD1	CASRWDREQPQHF	TGTGCCAGCAGGTGGGACAGGGAACAGCCCCAGCATTTT
TRBV7-9	TRBJ1-5	few	NA	CASSLSLQPQHF	TGTGCCAGCAGCCTTAGTCTTCAGCCCCAGCATTTT
TRBV5-1	TRBJ2-6	many	NA	CASSLRQGGSGANVLTF	TGCGCCAGCAGCCTCCGACAGGGAGGGTCCGGGGCCAACGTCCTGACTTTC
TRBV7-6	TRBJ2-5	many	NA	CASSPRPETQYF	TGTGCCAGCAGCCCACGACCCGAGACCCAGTACTTC
TRBV2	TRBJ2-3	many	NA	CATPSGLTTDTQYF	TGTGCCACCCCCAGCGGGTTAACCACAGATACGCAGTATTTT
TRBV7-3	TRBJ1-6	NA	NA	CAGSFSWDGNSPLHF	TGTGCCGGCAGCTTTAGCTGGGACGGGAATTCACCCCTCCACTTT
TRBV30	TRBJ1-2	NA	NA	CAWSPLVYGYTF	TGTGCCTGGAGTCCTCTGGTGTATGGCTACACCTTC
TRBV7-3	TRBJ2-3	many	TRBD2	CASSPGTSGGWTDTQYF	TGTGCCAGCAGCCCCGGGACTAGCGGGGGGTGGACAGATACGCAGTATTTT
TRBV12-3/TRBV12-4	TRBJ2-2	NA	NA	CASSNSGTYPTGELFF	TGTGCCAGCAGCAATTCGGGCACTTATCCCACCGGGGAGCTGTTTTTT
TRBV7-2	TRBJ1-1	few	TRBD1	CASSVRQGSAEAFF	TGTGCCAGCAGCGTACGACAGGGAAGCGCTGAAGCTTTCTTT
TRBV30	TRBJ1-1	few	NA	CAWSDVDPEAFF	TGTGCCTGGAGTGACGTAGATCCTGAAGCTTTCTTT
TRBV20-1	TRBJ2-5	many	NA	CSARSTTRETQYF	TGCAGTGCTAGAAGCACAACAAGAGAGACCCAGTACTTC
TRBV30	TRBJ2-7	many	TRBD1	CAWSGGTGSYEQYF	TGTGCCTGGAGTGGTGGGACAGGGTCCTACGAGCAGTACTTC
TRBV16	TRBJ2-7	many	TRBD1	CASSQAGTGSREQYF	TGTGCCAGCAGCCAGGCCGGGACAGGGTCGCGGGAGCAGTACTTC
TRBV20-1	TRBJ1-4	NA	NA	CSAPSARREKLFF	TGCAGTGCCCCCTCGGCCCGGCGGGAAAAACTGTTTTTT
TRBV20-1	TRBJ2-7	many	TRBD1	CSAIRQGAYEQYF	TGCAGTGCTATAAGGCAGGGGGCCTACGAGCAGTACTTC
TRBV12-3/TRBV12-4	TRBJ1-2	many	TRBD1	CASSFEGAGYTF	TGTGCCAGCAGTTTCGAGGGGGCTGGCTACACCTTC